Given below is one T cell receptor beta chain in context. Antigen unknown. TCRdb itself ran the PCR reads through MiXCR, one entry per CDR3 protein. This table has 460,000 or so distinct CDR3 sequences, about a fifth appearing once. This specimen comes from a study of molecular identifiers for immune sequencing clone quantification. The authors gated naive CD8 T cells as CD8+CD4-CCR7+CD45RA+ for sorting. Study results and caveats: Highly expanded clones may be undercounted when identical TCR molecules share barcodes.

V trimming: 6 bases; J trimming: 4 bases; junction bases outside the gene matches: 8. The germline V gene has CDR1 LGHDT and CDR2 YNNKEL (reference sequence). The CDR3 length is 16 residues. The sequence came from a human donor in good health. Some libraries in this study had Jurkat cell RNA spiked in. Specimen: naive CD8+ T cells from blood, with Jurkat cell RNA spiked in. Subset in this sample: FACS-sorted CD8+CD4-CCR7+CD45RA+ naive T cells. This chain uses TRBV3-1 with TRBJ1-6; 8 bases fit TRBD1. As DNA, the CDR3 is TGTGCCAGCAGGGACAGGGCCCCATCGTATAATTCACCCCTCCACTTT. It codes for CASRDRAPSYNSPLHF. Full variable domain (outside the CDR3, taken from reference TRBV3-1 and TRBJ1-6): DTAVSQTPKYLVTQMGNDKSIKCEQNLGHDTMYWYKQDSKKFLKIMFSYNNKELIINETVPNRFSPKSPDKAHLNLHINSLELGDSAVYFCASRDRAPSYNSPLHFGNGTRLTVT.